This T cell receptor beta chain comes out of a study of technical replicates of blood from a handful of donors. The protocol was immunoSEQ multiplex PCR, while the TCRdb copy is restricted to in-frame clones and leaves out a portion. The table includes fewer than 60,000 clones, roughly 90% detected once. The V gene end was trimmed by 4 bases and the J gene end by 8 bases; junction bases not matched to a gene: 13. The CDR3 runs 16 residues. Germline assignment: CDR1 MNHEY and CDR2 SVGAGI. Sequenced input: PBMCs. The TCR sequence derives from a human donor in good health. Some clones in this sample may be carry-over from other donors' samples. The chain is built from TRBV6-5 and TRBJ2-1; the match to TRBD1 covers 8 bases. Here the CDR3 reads CASSSIRDRTNDEQFF. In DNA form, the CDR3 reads TGTGCCAGCAGTTCGATCCGGGACAGGACAAACGATGAGCAGTTCTTC.